These 2 T cell receptor beta chains were all obtained from the same sample, sequenced in a study of human T cells and chemical hapten exposure. A single record per CDR3 protein comes from TCRdb applying MiXCR to the RACE reads. This table has over 75,000 distinct CDR3 sequences, approximately 10% appearing once. Sample time point: patch test 3, about 24 weeks after DPC sensitization. The treatment: therapeutic diphenylcyclopropenone sensitization with weekly scalp DPC. The material sequenced was whole blood, taken in connection with sensitization to the hapten diphenylcyclopropenone (DPC). The receptors were gathered from a woman between 25 and 40 years old with alopecia areata. Some clones in this sample may be carry-over from other donors' samples.

A few counts support this clonotype. V usage is TRBV28 and J usage is TRBJ1-2, with TRBD1 as a possible D gene (5 bases). The CDR3 covers 13 residues. V gave up 6 bases and J gave up 3 bases, with 11 bases separating them. Germline CDR1 MDHEN, CDR2 SYDVKM. The CDR3 sequence is CASRPDSYYGYTF. DNA for the CDR3: TGTGCCAGCAGACCCGACAGCTACTATGGCTACACCTTC.

The rearrangement links TRBV10-3 to TRBJ2-5, with TRBD2 identical over 10 bases. The CDR3 runs to 15 residues. Germline lookup yields CDR1 ENHRY and CDR2 SYGVKD. The V gene end was trimmed by 3 bases and the J gene end by 9 bases; junction bases not matched to a gene: 10. The CDR3 bases are TGTGCCATCAGTGATTCTAGCGGGGGCATGGAGGCCCAGTACTTC. It is translated as CAISDSSGGMEAQYF.